A single sample gave rise to the 24 T cell receptor beta chains below, sequenced in a study of shared clonotypes between healthy human individuals. The naive CD8 population came from CD45RO-negative cells selected for CCR7, without terminally differentiated effector memory CD45RA+ cells. Libraries were prepared by immunoSEQ multiplex PCR; TCRdb keeps only in-frame clonotypes and omits some of them. Of hundreds of thousands of clones in the sample, 90% to 95% were seen once. Sequencing was carried out using naive CD8+ T cells sorted from blood. These receptors came from a woman aged 25-40 years in good health.

The V call is TRBV30, the J call TRBJ1-1; no clear D gene. CDR1 is GTSNPN, CDR2 SVGIG, per germline (reference sequence). V was trimmed by 0 bases and J by 1 base, leaving 6 bases between them. The CDR3 extends over 13 amino acids. The DNA for the CDR3 is TGTGCCTGGAGTGTACTTTGGAACACTGAAGCTTTCTTT. Translated: CAWSVLWNTEAFF.

The rearrangement links TRBV4-1 to TRBJ2-7; tentative D call: TRBD2 (6 bases). Germline CDR1 reads MGHRA; CDR2 reads YSYEKL. The V and J ends lost 0 bases and 3 bases respectively, with 18 bases between them. This CDR3 comprises 17 residues. CDR3: CASSQDPGGGLNYEQYF. The CDR3 DNA reads as TGCGCCAGCAGCCAAGACCCAGGCGGAGGGCTGAACTACGAGCAGTACTTC.

The V and J genes are TRBV7-9 and TRBJ1-2, with D uncertain. The V end lost 1 base, the J end lost 4 bases, and 10 bases lay between the germline ends. CDR1 is SEHNR, CDR2 FQNEAQ, per germline (reference sequence). CDR3 length equals 14 residues. CDR3 nucleotides: TGTGCCAGCAGCTTAGTGGCAGGTTTCTATGGCTACACCTTC. This sequence encodes CASSLVAGFYGYTF.

On this clone itself: The sample contains more than one DNA sequence encoding this CDR3. The chain couples TRBV28 to TRBJ2-1; weak D call: TRBD1 (5 bases). Trimming shortened V by 2 bases and J by 6 bases, and 5 bases separated the two germline ends. The CDR3 is made up of 12 amino acids. The germline CDR1 and CDR2 sequences are MDHEN and SYDVKM. The CDR3 DNA reads TGTGCCAGCAGTTTACAGGGCAATGAGCAGTTCTTC. Protein: CASSLQGNEQFF.

The chain is built from TRBV28 and TRBJ1-2; 9 nucleotides line up with TRBD1. Germline V gene sequence: CDR1 MDHEN, CDR2 SYDVKM. The CDR3 is 15 amino acids. Trimming removed 0 bases from V and 3 bases from J; junction bases left unmatched: 2. The CDR3 DNA is TGTGCCAGCAGTTTATGGACAGGGGGATACTATGGCTACACCTTC. This gives the protein CASSLWTGGYYGYTF.

The chain has TRBV27 and TRBJ2-1; D is unclear. CDR1 MNHEY and CDR2 SMNVEV come from the germline V gene (reference sequence). This CDR3 region has 13 residues. Trimming removed 5 bases from V and 6 bases from J, with 11 bases in between. CDR3 DNA: TGTGCCAGCAGTCTCCCTAGGTTCAATGAGCAGTTCTTC. Its translation is CASSLPRFNEQFF.

The V call is TRBV4-2, the J call TRBJ2-1, with D possibly matching TRBD2 (6 bases). The V end was cut by 0 bases, the J end by 7 bases, with 22 bases between. The CDR3 is made up of 18 amino acids. The V gene's germline CDR1 is LGHNA and CDR2 YNFKEQ. The CDR3 DNA reads as TGTGCCAGCAGCCAAGATAGGTCGGGAGCCCCTAAGGTGAATGAGCAGTTCTTC. Protein sequence: CASSQDRSGAPKVNEQFF.

V usage is TRBV6-5 and J usage is TRBJ1-1; D gene unclear. Germline V CDR1 and CDR2: MNHEY, SVGAGI. This CDR3 is built from 15 residues. V was trimmed by 4 bases and J by 1 base, leaving 13 bases between them. The CDR3 DNA reads TGTGCCAGCAGTTGGTCCCGGGTTCCGAACACTGAAGCTTTCTTT. Translating it yields CASSWSRVPNTEAFF.

This rearrangement joins TRBV5-6 to TRBJ2-3, with 8 positions matching TRBD1. The germline V gene encodes CDR1 SGHDT and CDR2 YYEEEE. With 1 base clipped from V and 8 bases from J, the junction kept 12 bases outside the gene matches. The length of the CDR3 is 16 residues. CDR3 bases: TGTGCCAGCAGCTTGCAGGGGGCCTGGCTCTCGGGTACGCAGTATTTT. This gives the protein CASSLQGAWLSGTQYF.

This chain connects TRBV7-2 to TRBJ2-1, with 10 nucleotides matching TRBD2. Trimming removed 4 bases from V and 7 bases from J; junction bases left unmatched: 13. The CDR3 extends over 17 amino acids. Germline-derived CDR1 and CDR2 are SGHTA and FQGNSA. The CDR3 sequence: CASSSPGGGLAVNEQFF. CDR3 coding DNA: TGTGCCAGCAGCTCCCCGGGGGGCGGACTAGCGGTGAATGAGCAGTTCTTC.

Note on this clone: In the same sample, other DNA sequences code for this CDR3. This rearrangement joins TRBV6-6 to TRBJ2-7; TRBD1 aligns across 8 bases. Germline V CDR1 and CDR2: MNHNY, SVGAGI (reference sequence). The CDR3 sequence is 14 residues long. Germline trimming cut 2 bases from V and 4 bases from J; bases unmatched to any gene: 4. In DNA form, the CDR3 reads TGTGCCAGCAGTTACGCCGGACAGGGTTACGAGCAGTACTTC. This codes for CASSYAGQGYEQYF.

Worth noting for this clone: Other DNA sequences in this sample translate to the same CDR3. The chain uses TRBV27 and TRBJ2-1, with D unclear. The V end was cut by 4 bases, the J end by 7 bases, with 5 bases between. Germline V gene sequence: CDR1 MNHEY, CDR2 SMNVEV (reference sequence). The CDR3 has 11 residues. CDR3 sequence (DNA): TGTGCCAGCAGTTCCGGAAATGAGCAGTTCTTC. Translated: CASSSGNEQFF.

The V and J genes are TRBV4-1 and TRBJ2-7; D is ambiguous. CDR1 and CDR2 (germline): MGHRA, YSYEKL. Trimming took 1 base from V and 6 from J, leaving 7 bases between them. The CDR3 totals 12 residues. The CDR3 loop is CASSQGGIEQYF. The CDR3 nucleotides read TGCGCCAGCAGCCAAGGCGGTATCGAGCAGTACTTC.

As regards this clone: Sequence at one end of the junction differs from germline and may be a read error. The chain joins TRBV29-1 to TRBJ1-2; 7 nucleotides agree with TRBD1. Germline CDR1 is SQVTM and CDR2 is ANQGSEA. This CDR3 contains 13 residues. CDR3 nucleotides: TGCAGCGTTGTAGGACAGGAGTACTATGGCTACGCCTTC. Translation gives CSVVGQEYYGYAF.

V and J are TRBV2 and TRBJ2-5; 12 nucleotides agree with TRBD2. Trimming removed 4 bases from V and 3 bases from J; junction bases left unmatched: 0. This CDR3 has 14 residues. Germline V CDR1 and CDR2: SNHLY, FYNNEI. CDR3: CASSGLAGEETQYF. The CDR3 nucleotides are TGTGCCAGCAGTGGACTAGCGGGGGAAGAGACCCAGTACTTC.

This CDR3 is CASKQGTYGYTF. DNA of the CDR3: TGCGCCAGCAAACAGGGGACCTATGGCTACACCTTC. The chain combines TRBV10-2 with TRBJ1-2; 7 nucleotides agree with TRBD1. CDR3 size: 12 residues. Germline CDR1 reads WSHSY; CDR2 reads SAAADI. The V gene end was trimmed by 7 bases and the J gene end by 4 bases; junction bases not matched to a gene: 3.

The chain has TRBV5-4 and TRBJ2-3, with TRBD2 identical over 9 bases. This CDR3 is 15 amino acids long. V was pared by 4 bases and J by 3 bases, with 6 bases of the junction left unmatched. Germline assignment: CDR1 SGHNT and CDR2 YYREEE (reference sequence). The DNA for the CDR3 is TGTGCCAGCAGCCTTAGCGGGAGTGGGACAGATACGCAGTATTTT. It codes for CASSLSGSGTDTQYF.

This clone was recorded once. The chain uses TRBV5-1 and TRBJ2-2; D not resolved. Trimming removed 3 bases from V and 3 bases from J, with 15 bases in between. CDR1 is SGHRS and CDR2 is YFSETQ in the germline V gene. This CDR3 contains 16 residues. CDR3 nucleotide sequence: TGCGCCAGCAGCTGGAATGGAGTAGAGGACACCGGGGAGCTGTTTTTT. It yields the protein CASSWNGVEDTGELFF.

Concerning this clone itself: Other DNA sequences in the sample encode the same CDR3. The chain employs TRBV7-6 and TRBJ2-7, with D unclear. CDR3 length: 14 amino acids. The germline V gene encodes CDR1 SGHVS and CDR2 FNYEAQ. V dropped 0 bases and J dropped 0 bases, with 6 bases sitting between them. CDR3 sequence: CASSLAAGSYEQYF. CDR3 DNA sequence: TGTGCCAGCAGCTTAGCAGCAGGCTCCTACGAGCAGTACTTC.

The genes are TRBV27 and TRBJ2-7; 11 bases fit TRBD2. V was pared by 10 bases and J by 4 bases, with 9 bases of the junction left unmatched. The CDR3 runs 14 residues. Germline lookup yields CDR1 MNHEY and CDR2 SMNVEV (reference sequence). Here the CDR3 reads CAISAGTSGYEQYF. The CDR3 DNA reads as TGTGCCATCTCTGCCGGGACTAGCGGTTACGAGCAGTACTTC.

This chain uses TRBV4-1 with TRBJ1-2; D is unresolved. V lost 0 bases to trimming and J lost 5 bases, with 22 bases between them. The CDR3 covers 18 residues. Germline V gene sequence: CDR1 MGHRA, CDR2 YSYEKL. The CDR3: CASSQDSPPRAALYGYTF. The DNA of the CDR3 is TGCGCCAGCAGCCAAGATTCGCCACCACGGGCGGCGTTATATGGCTACACCTTC.

The chain carries TRBV6-5 and TRBJ1-1; D possibly corresponds to TRBD1 (6 bases). Germline V gene data show CDR1 as MNHEY and CDR2 as SVGAGI. The CDR3 totals 13 residues. V gave up 7 bases and J gave up 4 bases, with 13 bases separating them. In DNA, the CDR3 is TGTGCCAGCACCCAAGGGGGGCTCACTGAAGCTTTCTTT. Its protein is CASTQGGLTEAFF.

V usage is TRBV2 and J usage is TRBJ1-2, with D tentatively TRBD1 (5 bases). V shed 4 bases and J shed 6 bases, with 12 bases lying between them. This CDR3 is built from 13 residues. Germline CDR1 SNHLY, CDR2 FYNNEI. As DNA, the CDR3 is TGTGCCAGCAGTGGGACACCAGACGATGGCTACACCTTC. As protein: CASSGTPDDGYTF.

This clone was detected only once. This chain uses TRBV6-6 with TRBJ2-5, with D possibly TRBD2 on 6 matching bases. Near its end, the DNA agrees better with TRBJ2-7, so the J call may be wrong. Per the germline V gene, CDR1 is MNHNY and CDR2 is SVGAGI (reference sequence). The CDR3 spans 13 residues. As DNA, the CDR3 is TGTGCCAGCAAGAGACTAGATTCCTACGAGCAGTACTTC. The encoded protein is CASKRLDSYEQYF.